This T cell receptor (beta chain) stems from a study of cytomegalovirus exposure and HLA in healthy donors. Across the whole study: An early data release held around 80 million unique TCRs from HLA-typed donors.

Details on this clone: The antigen is undetermined.

Study outcomes and limitations: An assumption of roughly uniform sequencing depth across donors underlay the presence/absence analyses. Later analysis suggested links between common viral pathogens and several top significant clusters.

The PCR had 60 Vbeta and 13 Jbeta primers. Assay used: immunoSEQ multiplex PCR; TCRdb lists only in-frame clones, some missing. The sample lists 220,000 or so clones; 80% to 85% were seen once. Nominal health characterized the donors when sampled, though unrecorded immune exposures were likely. The sequencing sample was made of PBMCs. This receptor was taken from a woman aged 35 to 49 in good health and CMV-seronegative.

The CDR3 loop reads CASRAGQASYEQYF. DNA for the CDR3: TGTGCCAGCAGGGCGGGACAGGCCTCCTACGAGCAGTACTTC. V is TRBV28 and J is TRBJ2-7; TRBD1 matches 8 bases. V lost 6 bases and J lost 0; bases outside the gene matches: 4. Germline-derived CDR1 and CDR2 are MDHEN and SYDVKM. This CDR3 region has 14 residues.